Listed below are T cell receptor beta chains from one sample, sequenced in a study of blood T cells in healthy people across ages. TCRdb passed the 5' RACE reads through MiXCR, listing each CDR3 protein once. The top ten clones hold 30% to 35% of a sample with about 680,000 distinct CDR3 sequences, around half of them seen once. Sequenced sample: blood. The receptors were sampled from a woman in her sixties or seventies in good health. Both conserved end residues are part of each CDR3. The D gene is left open where the match is weak. Size tells how often a clone was seen (once, few, many) or the class of an expanded clone, and some rows leave it out.

TRBV5-5,TRBJ2-6,-,-,TGTGCCAGCAGCTTGGCTCAGGCGCTCTCTGGGGCCAACGTCCTGACTTTC,CASSLAQALSGANVLTF
TRBV24-1,TRBJ2-2,-,-,TGTGCCACCAGTTTACGGGGATCCGGGGAGCTGTTTTTT,CATSLRGSGELFF
TRBV5-1,TRBJ2-5,-,-,TGCGCCAGCAGCTTGGGGGACTCCAAAAAGCAAGAGACCCAGTACTTC,CASSLGDSKKQETQYF
TRBV7-2,TRBJ1-6,-,-,TGTGCCAGCACCTGGCTAGGAGGGGATCCTAATTCACCCCTCCACTTT,CASTWLGGDPNSPLHF
TRBV4-3,TRBJ1-4,TRBD1,-,TGCGCCAGCAGCCAAAGGACAGGGGAAAAACTGTTTTTT,CASSQRTGEKLFF
TRBV28,TRBJ2-1,TRBD1,-,TGTGCCAGCAGTTCCACCGGGACAGCCGCAGGGGAGCAGTTCTTC,CASSSTGTAAGEQFF
TRBV18,TRBJ1-4,-,few,TGTGCCAGCTCACCAACCGAGCGGGCCTGGATTAATGAAAAACTGTTTTTT,CASSPTERAWINEKLFF
TRBV30,TRBJ2-3,-,-,TGTGCCTGGGCTAGCACAGATACGCAGTATTTT,CAWASTDTQYF
TRBV9,TRBJ2-2,TRBD1,-,TGTGCCAGCAGCGTAGCAGAGGGACAGCAGAACACCGGGGAGCTGTTTTTT,CASSVAEGQQNTGELFF
TRBV24-1,TRBJ2-1,TRBD2,-,TGTGCCACCAGTGACCCGACTAGCGGCAATGAGCAGTTCTTC,CATSDPTSGNEQFF
TRBV7-9,TRBJ2-5,-,-,TGTGTCAGCAGCTCACCGGGACACCCCCAAGAGACCCAGTACTTC,CVSSSPGHPQETQYF
TRBV12-3/TRBV12-4,TRBJ2-7,TRBD2,-,TGTGCCAGCAGTGCGACTAGCGGGAGTCGGTACGAGCAGTACTTC,CASSATSGSRYEQYF
TRBV6-2/TRBV6-3,TRBJ1-6,-,-,TGTGCCAGCAGTTACCAGGATATCGCACCCCTCCACTTT,CASSYQDIAPLHF
TRBV5-1,TRBJ2-5,-,-,TGCGCCAGCAGCGCGAGGGAGTTAGAGACCCAGTACTTC,CASSARELETQYF
TRBV20-1,TRBJ2-1,TRBD2,-,TGCAGTGCGCCGCCGGGGACTAGCGCGTACAATGAGCAGTTCTTC,CSAPPGTSAYNEQFF
TRBV6-1,TRBJ2-4,-,once,TGTGCCAGCAGTCCCCTCACCATTCAGTACTTC,CASSPLTIQYF
TRBV29-1,TRBJ2-2,-,few,TGCAGCGTTGAGAGGGGTACCGGGGAGCTGTTTTTT,CSVERGTGELFF
TRBV18,TRBJ2-1,-,-,TGTGCCAGCTCACCATACGGAAGCGATCTCTACAATGAGCAGTTCTTC,CASSPYGSDLYNEQFF
TRBV29-1,TRBJ1-1,TRBD1,-,TGCAGCGCTCGGGCAGGGGGGGTGAACACTGAAGCTTTCTTT,CSARAGGVNTEAFF
TRBV6-1,TRBJ2-7,-,once,TGTGCCAGCATCCCCCCAGGCTACAATGAGCAGTACTTC,CASIPPGYNEQYF
TRBV7-2,TRBJ2-6,TRBD2,-,TGTGCCAGCAGCAGGACTAGCGGAGCCTCTGGGGCCAACGTCCTGACTTTC,CASSRTSGASGANVLTF
TRBV29-1,TRBJ2-3,-,few,TGCAGCGTTGAAGGTGTTGGGAACACTCGTATTGGGACAGATACGCAGTATTTT,CSVEGVGNTRIGTDTQYF
TRBV11-2,TRBJ1-2,-,-,TGTGCCAGCAGCTTAGATGGAGGGTATGACACCTTC,CASSLDGGYDTF